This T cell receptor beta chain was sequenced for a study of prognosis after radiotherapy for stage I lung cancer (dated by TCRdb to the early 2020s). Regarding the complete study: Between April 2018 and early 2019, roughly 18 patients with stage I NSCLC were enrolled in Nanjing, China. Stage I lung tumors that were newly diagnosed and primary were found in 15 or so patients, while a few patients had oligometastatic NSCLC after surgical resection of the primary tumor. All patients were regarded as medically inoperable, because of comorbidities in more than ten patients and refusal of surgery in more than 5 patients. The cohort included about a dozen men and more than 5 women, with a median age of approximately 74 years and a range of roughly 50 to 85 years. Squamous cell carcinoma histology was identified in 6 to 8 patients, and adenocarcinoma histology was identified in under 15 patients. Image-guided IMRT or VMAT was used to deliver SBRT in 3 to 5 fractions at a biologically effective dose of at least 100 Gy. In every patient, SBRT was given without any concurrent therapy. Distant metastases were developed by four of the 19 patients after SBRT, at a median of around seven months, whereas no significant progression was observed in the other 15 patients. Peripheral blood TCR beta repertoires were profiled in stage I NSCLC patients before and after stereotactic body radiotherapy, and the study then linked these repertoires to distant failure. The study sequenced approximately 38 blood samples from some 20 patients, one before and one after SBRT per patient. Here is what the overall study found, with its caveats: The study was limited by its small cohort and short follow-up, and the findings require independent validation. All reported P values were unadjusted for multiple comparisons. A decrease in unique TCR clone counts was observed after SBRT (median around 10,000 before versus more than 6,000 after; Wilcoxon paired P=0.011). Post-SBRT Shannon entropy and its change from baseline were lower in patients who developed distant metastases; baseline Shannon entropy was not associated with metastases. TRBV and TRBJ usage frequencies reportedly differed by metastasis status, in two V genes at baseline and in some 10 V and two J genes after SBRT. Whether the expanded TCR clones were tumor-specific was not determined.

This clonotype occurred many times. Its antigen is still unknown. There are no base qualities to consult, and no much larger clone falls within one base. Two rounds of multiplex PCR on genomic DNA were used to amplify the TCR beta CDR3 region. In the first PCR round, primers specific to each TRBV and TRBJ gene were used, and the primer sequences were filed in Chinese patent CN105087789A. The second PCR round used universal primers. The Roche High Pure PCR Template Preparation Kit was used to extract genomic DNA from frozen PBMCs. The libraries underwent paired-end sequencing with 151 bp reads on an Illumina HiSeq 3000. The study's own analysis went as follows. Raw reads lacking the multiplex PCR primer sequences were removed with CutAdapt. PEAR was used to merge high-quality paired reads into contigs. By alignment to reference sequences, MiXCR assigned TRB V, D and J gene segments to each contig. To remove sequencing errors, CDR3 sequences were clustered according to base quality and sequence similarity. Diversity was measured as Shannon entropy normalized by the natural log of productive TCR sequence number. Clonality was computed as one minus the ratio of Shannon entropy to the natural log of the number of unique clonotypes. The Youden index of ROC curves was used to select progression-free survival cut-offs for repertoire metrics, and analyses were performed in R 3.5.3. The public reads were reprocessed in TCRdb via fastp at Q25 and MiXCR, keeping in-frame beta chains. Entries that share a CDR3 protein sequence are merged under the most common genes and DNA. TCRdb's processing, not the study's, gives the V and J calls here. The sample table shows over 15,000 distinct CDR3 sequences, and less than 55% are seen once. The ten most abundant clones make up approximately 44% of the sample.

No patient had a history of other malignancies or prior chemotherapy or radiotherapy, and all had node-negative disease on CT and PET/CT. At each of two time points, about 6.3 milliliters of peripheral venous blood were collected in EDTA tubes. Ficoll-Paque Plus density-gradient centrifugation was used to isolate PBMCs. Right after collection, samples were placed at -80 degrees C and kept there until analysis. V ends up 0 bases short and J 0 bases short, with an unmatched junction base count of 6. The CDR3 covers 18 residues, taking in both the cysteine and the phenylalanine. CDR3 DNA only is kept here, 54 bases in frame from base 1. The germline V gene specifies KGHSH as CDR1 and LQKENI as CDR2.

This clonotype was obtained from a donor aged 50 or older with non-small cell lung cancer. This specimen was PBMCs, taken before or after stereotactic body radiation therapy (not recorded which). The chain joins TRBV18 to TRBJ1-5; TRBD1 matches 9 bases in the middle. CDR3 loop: CASSPPGQGPYSNQPQHF. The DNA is TGTGCCAGCTCACCACCGGGACAGGGACCTTATAGCAATCAGCCCCAGCATTTT.